Sequencing of this T cell receptor (beta chain) was carried out in a study of cytomegalovirus exposure and HLA in healthy donors. Whole-study results and caveats: Analyzed later, association rates of TCRs varied across HLA loci, with DRB1 most and HLA-C fewest.

The CDR3 contains 19 residues. CDR1 SGHTA and CDR2 FQGTGA come from the germline V gene. Unmatched junction bases numbered 16, after V lost 5 bases and J lost 6 bases. Amplification used 60 Vbeta primers and 13 Jbeta primers. TCRdb's copy holds only in-frame clones and misses some; the assay was immunoSEQ multiplex PCR. The table records 150,000 or so clones, more than 60% of them present only once. Concerning this clone itself: The target antigen is unknown.

Sample: PBMCs. V is TRBV7-3 and J is TRBJ2-1; 13 bases are shared with TRBD2. The origin of this receptor is a woman aged 40 to 50 in good health and CMV-seropositive. This chain's CDR3 is CASSPARRGLAGRPNEQFF. The CDR3 DNA follows: TGTGCCAGCAGCCCAGCCCGTAGGGGACTAGCGGGGAGGCCCAATGAGCAGTTCTTC.